Below, one TCR beta chain is given with its context. This entry is derived from a study of siplizumab effects on memory and regulatory T cells. Libraries were prepared by immunoSEQ multiplex PCR; TCRdb keeps only in-frame clonotypes and omits some of them. The sample lists some 100,000 clones, 94% occurring once. Trimming at V came to 6 bases and at J to 4 bases, leaving 4 bases not matched to a gene. The CDR3 has 13 residues. Germline lookup yields CDR1 MNHEY and CDR2 SMNVEV (reference sequence). The sequence derives from a human donor in good health. The sample comprised Tregs sorted from blood. The chain joins TRBV27 to TRBJ1-1; 8 positions agree with TRBD1. The CDR3 DNA is TGTGCCAGCAGCGGACAGGGTGGCACTGAAGCTTTCTTT. As protein: CASSGQGGTEAFF.